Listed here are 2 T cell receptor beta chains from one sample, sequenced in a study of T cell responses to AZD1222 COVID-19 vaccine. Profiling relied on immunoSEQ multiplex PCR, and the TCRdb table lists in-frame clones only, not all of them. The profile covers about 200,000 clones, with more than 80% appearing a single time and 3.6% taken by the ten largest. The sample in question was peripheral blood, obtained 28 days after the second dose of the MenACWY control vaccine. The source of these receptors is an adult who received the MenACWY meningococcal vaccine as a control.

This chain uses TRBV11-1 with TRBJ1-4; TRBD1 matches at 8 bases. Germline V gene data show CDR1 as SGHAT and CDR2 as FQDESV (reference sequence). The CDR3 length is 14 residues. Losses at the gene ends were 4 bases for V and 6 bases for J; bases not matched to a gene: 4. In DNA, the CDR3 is TGTGCCAGCAGCTCCAGGGGGCCGGATGAAAAACTGTTTTTT. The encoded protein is CASSSRGPDEKLFF.

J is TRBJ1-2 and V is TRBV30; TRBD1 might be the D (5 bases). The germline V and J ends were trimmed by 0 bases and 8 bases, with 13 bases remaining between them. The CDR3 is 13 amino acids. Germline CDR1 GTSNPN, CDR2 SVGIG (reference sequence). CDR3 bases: TGTGCCTGGAGTGTAAACGGGGCTGGCGGCTACACCTTC. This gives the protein CAWSVNGAGGYTF.